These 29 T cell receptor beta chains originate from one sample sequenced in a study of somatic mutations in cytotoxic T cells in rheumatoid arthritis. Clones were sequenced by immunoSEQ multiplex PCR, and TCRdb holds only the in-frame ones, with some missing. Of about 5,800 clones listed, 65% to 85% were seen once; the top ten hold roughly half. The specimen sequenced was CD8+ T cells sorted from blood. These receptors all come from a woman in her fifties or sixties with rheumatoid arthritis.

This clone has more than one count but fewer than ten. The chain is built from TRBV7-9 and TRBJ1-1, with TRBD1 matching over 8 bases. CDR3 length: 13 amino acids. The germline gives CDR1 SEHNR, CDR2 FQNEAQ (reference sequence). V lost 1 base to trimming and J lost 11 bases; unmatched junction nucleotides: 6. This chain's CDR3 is CASSLGDRLGAFF. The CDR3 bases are TGTGCCAGCAGCTTAGGGGACAGGTTGGGGGCTTTCTTT.

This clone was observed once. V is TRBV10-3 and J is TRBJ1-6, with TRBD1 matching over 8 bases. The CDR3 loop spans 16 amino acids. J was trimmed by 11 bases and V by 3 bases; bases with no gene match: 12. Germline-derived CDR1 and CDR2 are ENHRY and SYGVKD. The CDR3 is CAISEPGQDSFPPLHF. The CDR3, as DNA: TGTGCCATCAGTGAACCGGGACAGGACTCCTTCCCACCCCTCCACTTT.

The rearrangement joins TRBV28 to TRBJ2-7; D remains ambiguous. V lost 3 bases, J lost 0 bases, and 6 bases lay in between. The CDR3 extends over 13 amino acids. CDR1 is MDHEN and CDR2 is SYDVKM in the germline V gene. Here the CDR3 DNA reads TGTGCCAGCAGTTTCGCGGTCTCCTACGAGCAGTACTTC. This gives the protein CASSFAVSYEQYF.

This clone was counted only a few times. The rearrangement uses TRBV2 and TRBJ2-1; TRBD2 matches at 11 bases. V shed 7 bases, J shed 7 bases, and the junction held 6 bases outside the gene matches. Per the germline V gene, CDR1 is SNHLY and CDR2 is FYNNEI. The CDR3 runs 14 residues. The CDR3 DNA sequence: TGTGCCAGCACGGTTAGCGGGGGGGCGAATGAGCAGTTCTTC. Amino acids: CASTVSGGANEQFF. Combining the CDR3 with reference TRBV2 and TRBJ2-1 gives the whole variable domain EPEVTQTPSHQVTQMGQEVILRCVPISNHLYFYWYRQILGQKVEFLVSFYNNEISEKSEIFDDQFSVERPDGSNFTLKIRSTKLEDSAMYFCASTVSGGANEQFFGPGTRLTVL.

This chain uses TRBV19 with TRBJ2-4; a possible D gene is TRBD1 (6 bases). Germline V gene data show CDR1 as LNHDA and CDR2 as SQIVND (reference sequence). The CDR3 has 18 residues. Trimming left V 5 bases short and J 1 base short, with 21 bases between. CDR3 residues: CASSDPHSQGWAKNIQYF. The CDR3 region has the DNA TGTGCCAGTAGTGACCCACACTCACAGGGCTGGGCCAAAAACATTCAGTACTTC.

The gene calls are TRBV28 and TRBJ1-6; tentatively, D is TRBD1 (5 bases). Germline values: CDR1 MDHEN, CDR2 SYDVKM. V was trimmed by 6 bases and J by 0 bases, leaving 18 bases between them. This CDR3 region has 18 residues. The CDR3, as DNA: TGTGCCAGCAGGCCCGAGAGCGACAGAGGCTCCTATAATTCACCCCTCCACTTT. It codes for CASRPESDRGSYNSPLHF.

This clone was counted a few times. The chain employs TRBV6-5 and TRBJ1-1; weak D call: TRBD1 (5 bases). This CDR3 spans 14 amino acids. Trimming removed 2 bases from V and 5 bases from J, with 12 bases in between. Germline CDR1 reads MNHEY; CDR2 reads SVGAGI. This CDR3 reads CASSYGRAGTEAFF. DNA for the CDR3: TGTGCCAGCAGTTACGGCAGGGCGGGGACTGAAGCTTTCTTT.

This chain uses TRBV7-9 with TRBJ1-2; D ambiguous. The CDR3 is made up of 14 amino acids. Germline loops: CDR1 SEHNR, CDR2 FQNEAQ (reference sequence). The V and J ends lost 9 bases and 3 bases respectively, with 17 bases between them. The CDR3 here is CASYEGLVDYGYTF. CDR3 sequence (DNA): TGTGCCAGTTACGAGGGCTTGGTGGACTATGGCTACACCTTC.

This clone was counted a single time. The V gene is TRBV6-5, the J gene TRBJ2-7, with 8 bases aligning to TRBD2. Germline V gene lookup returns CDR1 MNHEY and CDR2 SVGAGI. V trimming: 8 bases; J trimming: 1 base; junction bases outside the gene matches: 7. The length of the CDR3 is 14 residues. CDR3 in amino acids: CASGGLGSSYEQYF. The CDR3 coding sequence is TGTGCCAGCGGGGGACTAGGGTCGTCCTACGAGCAGTACTTC.

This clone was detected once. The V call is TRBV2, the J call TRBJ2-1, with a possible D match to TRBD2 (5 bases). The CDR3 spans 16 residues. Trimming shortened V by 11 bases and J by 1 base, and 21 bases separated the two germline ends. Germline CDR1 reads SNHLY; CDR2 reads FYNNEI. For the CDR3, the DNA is TGTGCCTCTAAGGAGACCGGAGGTATTTCCTACAATGAGCAGTTCTTC. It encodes CASKETGGISYNEQFF.

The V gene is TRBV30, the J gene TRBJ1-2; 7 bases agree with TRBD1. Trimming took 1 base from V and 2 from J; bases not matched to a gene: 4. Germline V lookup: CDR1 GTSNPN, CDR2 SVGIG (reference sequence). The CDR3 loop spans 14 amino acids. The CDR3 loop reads CAWSGQGSNYGYTF. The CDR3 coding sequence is TGTGCCTGGAGTGGACAGGGTTCGAACTATGGCTACACCTTC.

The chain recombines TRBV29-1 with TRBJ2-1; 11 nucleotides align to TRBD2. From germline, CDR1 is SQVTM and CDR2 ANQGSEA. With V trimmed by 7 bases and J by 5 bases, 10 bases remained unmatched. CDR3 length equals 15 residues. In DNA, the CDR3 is TGCAGCGGGGAACTAGCGGGGGCACCAGACAATGAGCAGTTCTTC. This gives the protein CSGELAGAPDNEQFF.

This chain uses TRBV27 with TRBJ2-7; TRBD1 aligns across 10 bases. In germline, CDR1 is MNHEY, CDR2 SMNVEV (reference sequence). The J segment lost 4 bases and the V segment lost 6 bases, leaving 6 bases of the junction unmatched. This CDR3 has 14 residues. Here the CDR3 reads CASSPTGGYYEQYF. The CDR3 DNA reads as TGTGCCAGCAGCCCGACAGGGGGCTATTACGAGCAGTACTTC.

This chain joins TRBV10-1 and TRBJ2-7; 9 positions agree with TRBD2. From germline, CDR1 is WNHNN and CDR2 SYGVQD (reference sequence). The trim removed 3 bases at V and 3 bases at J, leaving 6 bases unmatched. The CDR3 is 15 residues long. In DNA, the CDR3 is TGCGCCAGCAGTGATAGGCGGGAGGGGGTCTACGAGCAGTACTTC. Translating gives CASSDRREGVYEQYF.

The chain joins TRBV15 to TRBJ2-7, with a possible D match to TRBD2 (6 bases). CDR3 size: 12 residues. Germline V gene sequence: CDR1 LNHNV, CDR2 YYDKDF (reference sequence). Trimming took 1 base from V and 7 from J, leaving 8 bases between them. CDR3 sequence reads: CATSRAGGEQYF. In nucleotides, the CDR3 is TGTGCCACCAGCAGAGCCGGGGGAGAGCAGTACTTC.

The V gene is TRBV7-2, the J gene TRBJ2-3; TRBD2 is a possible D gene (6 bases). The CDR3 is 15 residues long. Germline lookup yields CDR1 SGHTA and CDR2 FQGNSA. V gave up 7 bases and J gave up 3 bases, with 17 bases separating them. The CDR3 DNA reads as TGTGCCAGCAAGGTCGCACTGGCGGGGACAGATACGCAGTATTTT. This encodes CASKVALAGTDTQYF.

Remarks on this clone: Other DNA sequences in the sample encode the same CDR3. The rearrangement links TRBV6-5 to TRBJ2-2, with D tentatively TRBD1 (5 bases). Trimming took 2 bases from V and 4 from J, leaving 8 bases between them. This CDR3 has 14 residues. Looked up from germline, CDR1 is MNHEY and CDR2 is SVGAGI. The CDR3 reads CASSYDSGTGELFF. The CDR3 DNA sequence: TGTGCCAGCAGTTACGACAGTGGCACCGGGGAGCTGTTTTTT.

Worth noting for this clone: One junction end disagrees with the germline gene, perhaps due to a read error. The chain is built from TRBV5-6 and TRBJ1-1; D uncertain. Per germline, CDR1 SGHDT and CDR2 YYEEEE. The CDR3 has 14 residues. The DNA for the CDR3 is TGTGCCAGCAGCTTTAACAGCCTCACCACTCAAGCTTTCTTT. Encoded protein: CASSFNSLTTQAFF.

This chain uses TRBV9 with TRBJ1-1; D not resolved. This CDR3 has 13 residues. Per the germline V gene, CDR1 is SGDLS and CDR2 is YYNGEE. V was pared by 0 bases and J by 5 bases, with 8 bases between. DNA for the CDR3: TGTGCCAGCAGCGTAGGAATTAGTACTGAAGCTTTCTTT. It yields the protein CASSVGISTEAFF.

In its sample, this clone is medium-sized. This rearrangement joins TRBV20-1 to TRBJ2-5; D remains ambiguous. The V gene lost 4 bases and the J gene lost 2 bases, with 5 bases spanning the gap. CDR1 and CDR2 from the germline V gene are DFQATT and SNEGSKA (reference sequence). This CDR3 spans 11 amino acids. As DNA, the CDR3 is TGCAGTGCTATACAGCAAGAGACCCAGTACTTC. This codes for CSAIQQETQYF.

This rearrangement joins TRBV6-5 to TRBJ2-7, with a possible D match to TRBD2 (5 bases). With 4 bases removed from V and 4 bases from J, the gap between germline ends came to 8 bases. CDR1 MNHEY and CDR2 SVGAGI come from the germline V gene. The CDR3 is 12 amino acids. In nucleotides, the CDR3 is TGTGCCAGCAGTTCCGGACTGTACGAGCAGTACTTC. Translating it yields CASSSGLYEQYF.

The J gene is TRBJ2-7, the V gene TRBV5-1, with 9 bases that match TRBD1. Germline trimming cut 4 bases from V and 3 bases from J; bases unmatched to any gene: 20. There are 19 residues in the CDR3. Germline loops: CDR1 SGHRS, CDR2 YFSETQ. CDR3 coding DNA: TGCGCCAGCAGCGGGGGGCTACAGGGGGCCGTTAATGGGGACTACGAGCAGTACTTC. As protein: CASSGGLQGAVNGDYEQYF.

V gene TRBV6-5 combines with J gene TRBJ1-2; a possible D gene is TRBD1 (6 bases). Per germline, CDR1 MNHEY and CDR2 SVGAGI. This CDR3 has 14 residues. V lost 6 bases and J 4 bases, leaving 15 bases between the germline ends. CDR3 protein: CASRPILDSYGYTF. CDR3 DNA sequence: TGTGCCAGCAGGCCAATCTTGGACAGCTATGGCTACACCTTC.

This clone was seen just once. CDR3 DNA sequence: TGTGCCAGCAGTTACACCCCGGGGGGCCGGAACACTGAAGCTTTCTTT. Translation: CASSYTPGGRNTEAFF. The V call is TRBV6-5, the J call TRBJ1-1, with a possible D match to TRBD1 (6 bases). Between the trimmed V and J ends, which lost 2 bases and 1 base, there was a span of 14 bases. Germline V gene sequence: CDR1 MNHEY, CDR2 SVGAGI. This CDR3 is 16 amino acids long.

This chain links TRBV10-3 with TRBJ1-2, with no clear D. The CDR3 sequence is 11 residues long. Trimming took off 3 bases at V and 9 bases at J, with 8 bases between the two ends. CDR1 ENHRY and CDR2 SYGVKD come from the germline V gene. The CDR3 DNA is TGTGCCATCAGTGATCGGGAACGCTACACCTTC. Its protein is CAISDRERYTF.

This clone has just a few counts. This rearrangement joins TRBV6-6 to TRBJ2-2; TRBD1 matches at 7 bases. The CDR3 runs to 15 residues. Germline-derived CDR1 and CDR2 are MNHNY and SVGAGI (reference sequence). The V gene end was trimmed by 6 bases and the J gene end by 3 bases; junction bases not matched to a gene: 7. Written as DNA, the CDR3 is TGTGCCAGCAGAACAGGGGTGTCGTACACCGGGGAGCTGTTTTTT. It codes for CASRTGVSYTGELFF.

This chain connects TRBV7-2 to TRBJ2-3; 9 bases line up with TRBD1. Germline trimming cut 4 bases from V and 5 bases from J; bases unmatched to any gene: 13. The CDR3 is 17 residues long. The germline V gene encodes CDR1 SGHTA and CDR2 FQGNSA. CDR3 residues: CASSSITGTGWLDTQYF. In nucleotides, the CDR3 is TGTGCCAGCAGCTCCATTACCGGGACAGGGTGGCTAGATACGCAGTATTTT.

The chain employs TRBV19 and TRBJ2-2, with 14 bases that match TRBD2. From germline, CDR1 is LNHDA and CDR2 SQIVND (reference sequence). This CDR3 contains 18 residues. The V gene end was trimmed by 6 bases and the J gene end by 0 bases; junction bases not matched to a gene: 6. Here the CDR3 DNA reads TGTGCCAGTAGCCAGGGACTAGCGGGGGCTGCGAACACCGGGGAGCTGTTTTTT. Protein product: CASSQGLAGAANTGELFF.

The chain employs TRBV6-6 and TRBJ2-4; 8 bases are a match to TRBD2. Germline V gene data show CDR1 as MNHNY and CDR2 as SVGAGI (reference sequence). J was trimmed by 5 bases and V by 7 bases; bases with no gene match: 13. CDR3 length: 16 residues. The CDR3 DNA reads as TGTGCCAGCAACAACTTACGGGCAGCGGGAGAAAACATTCAGTACTTC. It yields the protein CASNNLRAAGENIQYF.